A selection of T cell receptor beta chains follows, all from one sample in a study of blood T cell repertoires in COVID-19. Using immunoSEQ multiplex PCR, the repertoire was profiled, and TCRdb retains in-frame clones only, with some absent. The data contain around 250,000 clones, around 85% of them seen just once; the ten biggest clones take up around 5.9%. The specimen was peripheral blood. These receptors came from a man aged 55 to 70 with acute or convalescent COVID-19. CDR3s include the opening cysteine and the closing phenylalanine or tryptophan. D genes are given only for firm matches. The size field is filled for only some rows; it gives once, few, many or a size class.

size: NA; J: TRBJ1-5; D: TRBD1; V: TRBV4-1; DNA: TGCGCCAGCAGCCAGTCAGGACAGGGGAATCAGCCCCAGCATTTT; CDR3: CASSQSGQGNQPQHF
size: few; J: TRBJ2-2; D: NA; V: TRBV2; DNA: TGTGCCATTCAACGGGAGTCCCGGAACACCGGGGAGCTGTTTTTT; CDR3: CAIQRESRNTGELFF
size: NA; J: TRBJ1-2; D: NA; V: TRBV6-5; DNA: TGTGCCAGCAGCGGACTTCAAGAGGACTATGGCTACACCTTC; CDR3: CASSGLQEDYGYTF
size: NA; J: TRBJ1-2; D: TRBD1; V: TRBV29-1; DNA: TGCAGCGTGGCGGGACAGGGTGATAACTATGGCTACACCTTC; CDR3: CSVAGQGDNYGYTF
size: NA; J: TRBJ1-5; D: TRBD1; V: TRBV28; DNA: TGTGCCAGCTCGCAGGGGGCGGTTAATAGCAATCAGCCCCAGCATTTT; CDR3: CASSQGAVNSNQPQHF
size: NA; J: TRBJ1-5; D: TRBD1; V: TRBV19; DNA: TGTGCCAGTAGTATTGGGTTGGGGCAGGGGGCACAGCAGCCCCAGCATTTT; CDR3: CASSIGLGQGAQQPQHF
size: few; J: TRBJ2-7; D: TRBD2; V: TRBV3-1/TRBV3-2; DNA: TGTGCCAGCAGCCAAGACTGGTCTAGCGGGAGGGATCAGTACTTC; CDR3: CASSQDWSSGRDQYF
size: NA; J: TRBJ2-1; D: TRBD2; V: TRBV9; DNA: TGTGCCAGCAGCGCCTTCGGACTAGCGGGGGAGGTGCGGGAGCAGTTCTTC; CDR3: CASSAFGLAGEVREQFF
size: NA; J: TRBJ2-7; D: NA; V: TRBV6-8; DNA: TGTGCCAGCAGTTACTCACAGCTCACCATCACCTACGAGCAGTACTTC; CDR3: CASSYSQLTITYEQYF
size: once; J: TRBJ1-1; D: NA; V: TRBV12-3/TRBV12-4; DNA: TGTGCCAGCAGTCCCCGGGATTACACTGAAGCTTTCTTT; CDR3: CASSPRDYTEAFF
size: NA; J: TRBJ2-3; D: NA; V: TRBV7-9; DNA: TGTGCCAGCAGCTTAATCGCCCCTGACAGGTCTCCTCAGTATTTT; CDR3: CASSLIAPDRSPQYF
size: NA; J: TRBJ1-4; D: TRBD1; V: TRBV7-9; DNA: TGTGCCAGCAGCTCCCAGACCGTCCAGGGGGGAGGCGAAAAACTGTTTTTT; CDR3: CASSSQTVQGGGEKLFF
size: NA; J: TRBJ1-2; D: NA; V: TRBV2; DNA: TGTGCCAGCACCCCCGCAGTCAGCTATGGCTACACCTTC; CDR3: CASTPAVSYGYTF
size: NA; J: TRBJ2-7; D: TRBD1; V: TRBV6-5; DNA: TGTGCCAGCAGAACCGGGACAGGGTTATCCTACGAGCAGTACTTC; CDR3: CASRTGTGLSYEQYF
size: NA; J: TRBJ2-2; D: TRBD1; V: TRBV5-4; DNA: TGTGCCAGCAGCCTGGGGGGCCAGGGGGCTGTCGGGGAGCTGTTTTTT; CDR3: CASSLGGQGAVGELFF
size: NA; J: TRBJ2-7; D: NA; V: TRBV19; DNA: TGTGCCAGTAGTTGGAACCGGGACTCCCACGAGCAGTACTTC; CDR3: CASSWNRDSHEQYF
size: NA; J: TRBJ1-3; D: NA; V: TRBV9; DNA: TGTGCCAGCAGCGTACGGGTGGGAAACACCATATATTTT; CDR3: CASSVRVGNTIYF
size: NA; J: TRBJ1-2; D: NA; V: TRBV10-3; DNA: TGTGCCATCAGTGGACAGGCTAACTATGGCTACACCTTC; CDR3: CAISGQANYGYTF
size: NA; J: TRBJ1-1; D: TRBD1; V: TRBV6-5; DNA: TGTGCCAGCAGTAAGGACAGGGCCTTGAACACTGAAGCTTTCTTT; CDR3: CASSKDRALNTEAFF
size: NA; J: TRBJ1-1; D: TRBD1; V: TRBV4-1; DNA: TGCGCCAGCAGCCAAGATGGGTTCCGGGGGAGAGGGGGCGGGAACACTGAAGCTTTCTTT; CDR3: CASSQDGFRGRGGGNTEAFF
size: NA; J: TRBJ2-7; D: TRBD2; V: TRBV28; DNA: TGTGCCAGCAGTTCCCGGCCCTTCAAAGGCGGGAGAACCTACGAGCAGTACTTC; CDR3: CASSSRPFKGGRTYEQYF
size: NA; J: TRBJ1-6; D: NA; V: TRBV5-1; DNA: TGCGCCAGCAGCTTGGACCCGGGGATATCCTATAATTCACCCCTCCACTTT; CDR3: CASSLDPGISYNSPLHF
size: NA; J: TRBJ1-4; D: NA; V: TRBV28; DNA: TGTGCCACCAGTGGGGGGACCACACCGGCAAATGAAAAACTGTTTTTT; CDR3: CATSGGTTPANEKLFF
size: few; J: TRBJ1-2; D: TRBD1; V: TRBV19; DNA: TGTGCCAGTAGTAGGGACAGGGAATCTGGCTATGGCTACACCTTC; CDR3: CASSRDRESGYGYTF
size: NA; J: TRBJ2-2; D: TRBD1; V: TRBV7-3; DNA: TGTGCCAGCAGCACTCACAGGGGGCCCGGAACCGGGGAGCTGTTTTTT; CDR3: CASSTHRGPGTGELFF
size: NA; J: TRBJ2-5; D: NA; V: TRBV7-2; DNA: TGTGCCAGCAGCTTAGACAGGGCCCAAGAGACCCAGTACTTC; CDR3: CASSLDRAQETQYF
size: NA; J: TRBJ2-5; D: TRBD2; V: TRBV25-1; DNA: TGTGCCAGCAGTACCTCTAGGCGGGAGGCTTCGGAGACCCAGTACTTC; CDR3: CASSTSRREASETQYF
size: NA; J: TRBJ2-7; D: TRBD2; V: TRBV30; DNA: TGTGCCTGGAGTGGGCGGGGGGCCTCCTACGAGCAGTACTTC; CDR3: CAWSGRGASYEQYF
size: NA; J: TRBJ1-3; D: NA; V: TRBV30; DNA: TGTGCCTGGAGTGCGGGGGGTTCGGGAAACACCATATATTTT; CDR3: CAWSAGGSGNTIYF
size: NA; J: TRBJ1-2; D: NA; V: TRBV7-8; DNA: TGTGCCAGCAGCCCGTTAGCCCTATCGGGCTACACCTTC; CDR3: CASSPLALSGYTF
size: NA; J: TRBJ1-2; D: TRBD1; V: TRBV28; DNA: TGTGCCAGCAGCGGGGACAGGGCCCTTGGTGGCTACACCTTC; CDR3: CASSGDRALGGYTF
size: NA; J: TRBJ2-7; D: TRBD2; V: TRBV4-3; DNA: TGCGCCAGCAGCAGGACTAGGCAGTACGAGCAGTACTTC; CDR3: CASSRTRQYEQYF
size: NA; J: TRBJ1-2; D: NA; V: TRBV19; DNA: TGTGCCAGTGGGGCAACAGGGCTCCGCTATGGCTACACCTTC; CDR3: CASGATGLRYGYTF
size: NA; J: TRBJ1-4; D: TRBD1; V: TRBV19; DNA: TGTGCCAGTAGTCCGGGACAGGGTGCAACTAATGAAAAACTGTTTTTT; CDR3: CASSPGQGATNEKLFF
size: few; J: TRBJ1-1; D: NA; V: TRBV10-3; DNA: TGTGCCATCAGTTCGGGACTTAACACTGAAGCTTTCTTT; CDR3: CAISSGLNTEAFF
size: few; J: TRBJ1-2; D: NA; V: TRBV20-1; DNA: TGCAGTGCTAGACCAGACTATGGCTACACCTTC; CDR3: CSARPDYGYTF
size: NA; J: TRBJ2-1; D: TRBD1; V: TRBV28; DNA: TGTGCCAGCAGTTTGCCCCTGACAGGGTCCAATGAGCAGTTCTTC; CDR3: CASSLPLTGSNEQFF
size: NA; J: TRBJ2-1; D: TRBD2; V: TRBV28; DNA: TGTGCCAGCAGTTCGGTGGCGGGAGTCGACAATGAGCAGTTCTTC; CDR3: CASSSVAGVDNEQFF
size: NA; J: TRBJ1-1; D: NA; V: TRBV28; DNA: TGTGCCAGCAGTTTGAGCGGCACTGAAGCTTTCTTT; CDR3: CASSLSGTEAFF
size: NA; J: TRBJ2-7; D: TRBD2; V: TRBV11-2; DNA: TGTGCCAGCAGCTTAGTGGGACTAGCGGACGAGCAGTACTTC; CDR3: CASSLVGLADEQYF
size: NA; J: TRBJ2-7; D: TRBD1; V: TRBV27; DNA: TGTGCCAGCAGCAAGGACAGGGAAAGGTACGAGCAGTACTTC; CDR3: CASSKDRERYEQYF
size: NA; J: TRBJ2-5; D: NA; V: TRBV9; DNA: TGTGCCAGCAGCCCAGGACTTGGACTGGGCCAAGAGACCCAGTACTTC; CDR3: CASSPGLGLGQETQYF
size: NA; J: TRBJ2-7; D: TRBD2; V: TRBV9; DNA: TGTGCCAGCAGCGTGGCTAGCGGCTCACATAGCGAGCAGTACTTC; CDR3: CASSVASGSHSEQYF
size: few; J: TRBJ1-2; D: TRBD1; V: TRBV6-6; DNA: TGTGCCAGCAGTTCGACAGGGGAGGTCTATGGCTACACCTTC; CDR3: CASSSTGEVYGYTF
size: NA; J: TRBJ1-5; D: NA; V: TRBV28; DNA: TGTGCCAGCAGTTCGCGGGATCAGCCCCAGCATTTT; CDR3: CASSSRDQPQHF
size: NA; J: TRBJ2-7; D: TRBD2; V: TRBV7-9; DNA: TGTGCCAGCATCCCCAGCGGGAGGAGTTACGAGCAGTACTTC; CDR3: CASIPSGRSYEQYF
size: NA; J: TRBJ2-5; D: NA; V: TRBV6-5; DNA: TGTGCCAGCAGTTACTCCCGGGTCGGAGAGACCCAGTACTTC; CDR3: CASSYSRVGETQYF
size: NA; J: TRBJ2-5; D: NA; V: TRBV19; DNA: TGTGCCAGTAGTATAGGGAGGTTAGAGACCCAGTACTTC; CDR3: CASSIGRLETQYF
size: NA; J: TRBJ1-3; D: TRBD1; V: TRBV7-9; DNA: TGTGCCAGCAGCCCCAGCCAGGGGGCGCCTGGAAACACCATATATTTT; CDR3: CASSPSQGAPGNTIYF
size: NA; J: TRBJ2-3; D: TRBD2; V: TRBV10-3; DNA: TGTGCCATCAGTGACTCTAGCGGGAGGGCCGGGAAATTCGCAGATACGCAGTATTTT; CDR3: CAISDSSGRAGKFADTQYF
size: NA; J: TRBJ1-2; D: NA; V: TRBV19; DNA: TGTGCCAGTAGTGCTCCCCAGGCCCTCTATGGCTACACCTTC; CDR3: CASSAPQALYGYTF
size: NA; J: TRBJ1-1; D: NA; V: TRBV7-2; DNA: TGTGCCAGCAGCTTAGATGCGATCCCAAGAGGTGAAGCTTTCTTT; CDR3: CASSLDAIPRGEAFF
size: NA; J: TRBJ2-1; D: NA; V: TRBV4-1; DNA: TGCGCCAGCAGCCACCGAGGCGGGGACTACAATGAGCAGTTCTTC; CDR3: CASSHRGGDYNEQFF
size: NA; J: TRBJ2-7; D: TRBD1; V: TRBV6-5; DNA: TGTGCCAGCAGCCCCGGGACAGCCGGGGAGCAGTACTTC; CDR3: CASSPGTAGEQYF
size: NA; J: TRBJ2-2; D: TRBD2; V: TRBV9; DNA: TGTGCCAGCAGCGTACACCCCGGGACTAGCACATTCACCGGGGAGCTGTTTTTT; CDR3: CASSVHPGTSTFTGELFF